The T cell receptor beta chain under discussion was sequenced for a study of blood T cell repertoires in COVID-19. Study-wide background: Some COVID-19 samples were acute and others convalescent; all came from the United States, Italy and Spain.

The CDR3 covers 14 residues. Germline CDR1 reads MNHEY; CDR2 reads SVGAGI. J was trimmed by 7 bases and V by 5 bases; bases with no gene match: 7. In the original analysis: Nucleated cell number was recorded as an estimate derived from reference gene primer amplification. The data were produced by immunoSEQ multiplex PCR, yet TCRdb's version contains in-frame clones alone and is incomplete. V and J calls and clone size are as listed in that table; D and trimming were resolved from the DNA. The repertoire holds around 280,000 clones, with nearly 90% as singletons. Individuals aged about 18 to 90 years were recruited from around 22 US areas.

The receptor was derived from a woman between 18 and 29 years old with acute COVID-19. The genes are TRBV6-5 and TRBJ1-4; 7 bases fit TRBD1. The specimen was PBMCs or T cells enriched from blood (not recorded which). CDR3 DNA: TGTGCCAGCAGTCAAACAGGGGTGGGTGAAAAACTGTTTTTT. It specifies CASSQTGVGEKLFF.